A single sample gave rise to the 14 T cell receptor beta chains below, sequenced in a study of blood T cell repertoires in COVID-19. Sequenced by immunoSEQ multiplex PCR; TCRdb stores in-frame clones only, minus some. The sample lists over 85,000 clones; 70% to 90% were seen once. The material sequenced was peripheral blood. All receptors come from a man in his 70s with acute or convalescent COVID-19.

The chain carries TRBV7-9 and TRBJ2-5, with D tentatively TRBD1 (6 bases). Germline CDR1 SEHNR, CDR2 FQNEAQ (reference sequence). This CDR3 has 14 residues. The V end was cut by 5 bases, the J end by 2 bases, with 12 bases between. The CDR3 DNA is TGTGCCAGCAGCCCTAGGACAGTTCAAGAGACCCAGTACTTC. It encodes CASSPRTVQETQYF.

The chain employs TRBV5-1 and TRBJ1-6; 7 nucleotides line up with TRBD1. Germline values: CDR1 SGHRS, CDR2 YFSETQ. The V segment lost 2 bases and the J segment 8 bases; nucleotides outside the gene matches: 10. This CDR3 has 16 amino acids. CDR3 nucleotides: TGCGCCAGCAGCTTAGACAGGGTTTCGTCGGATTCACCCCTCCACTTT. Residues: CASSLDRVSSDSPLHF.

This chain uses TRBV7-6 with TRBJ1-4, with 9 bases lining up with TRBD1. Germline loops: CDR1 SGHVS, CDR2 FNYEAQ. This CDR3 region has 14 residues. Trimming at V came to 1 base and at J to 8 bases, leaving 2 bases not matched to a gene. CDR3 sequence (DNA): TGTGCCAGCAGCTTAGGACAGGGGGGCGAAAAACTGTTTTTT. As protein: CASSLGQGGEKLFF.

The CDR3 reads CASSAGLNQETQYF. DNA for the CDR3: TGTGCCAGCAGCGCAGGACTTAACCAAGAGACCCAGTACTTC. V usage is TRBV9 and J usage is TRBJ2-5, with D possibly being TRBD2 (5 bases). The V gene lost 3 bases and the J gene lost 0 bases, with 9 bases spanning the gap. Germline values: CDR1 SGDLS, CDR2 YYNGEE. This CDR3 region has 14 residues.

Written as DNA, the CDR3 is TGTGCCAGCACCAACGGCGGCAATTCACCCCTCCACTTT. Encoded protein: CASTNGGNSPLHF. The rearrangement uses TRBV28 and TRBJ1-6; no clear D gene. The CDR3 runs to 13 residues. Per the germline V gene, CDR1 is MDHEN and CDR2 is SYDVKM. V shed 7 bases and J shed 7 bases, with 11 bases lying between them.

The chain is built from TRBV5-1 and TRBJ2-7; 8 positions agree with TRBD1. Germline V gene lookup returns CDR1 SGHRS and CDR2 YFSETQ. This CDR3 spans 15 amino acids. Unmatched junction bases numbered 4, after V lost 2 bases and J lost 0 bases. This CDR3 reads CASSLRTGFSYEQYF. The CDR3 region has the DNA TGCGCCAGCAGCTTACGGACAGGGTTCTCCTACGAGCAGTACTTC.

This chain connects TRBV5-4 to TRBJ1-1, with 11 bases matching TRBD1. J was trimmed by 1 base and V by 3 bases; bases with no gene match: 2. This CDR3 comprises 15 residues. Per the germline V gene, CDR1 is SGHNT and CDR2 is YYREEE (reference sequence). DNA of the CDR3: TGTGCCAGCAGCTCCGGGACAGGGGGGAACACTGAAGCTTTCTTT. Encoded protein: CASSSGTGGNTEAFF.

The sample holds one count of this clone. The chain joins TRBV9 to TRBJ1-1, with 7 positions matching TRBD1. Germline V lookup: CDR1 SGDLS, CDR2 YYNGEE. CDR3 size: 14 residues. The J segment lost 4 bases and the V segment lost 4 bases, leaving 7 bases of the junction unmatched. The CDR3 nucleotides are TGTGCCAGCAGCCCAACAGGGGTTGGCACTGAAGCTTTCTTT. It is translated as CASSPTGVGTEAFF. Full variable domain (outside the CDR3, taken from reference TRBV9 and TRBJ1-1): DSGVTQTPKHLITATGQRVTLRCSPRSGDLSVYWYQQSLDQGLQFLIQYYNGEERAKGNILERFSAQQFPDLHSELNLSSLELGDSALYFCASSPTGVGTEAFFGQGTRLTVV.

This clone was seen only a few times. The V and J genes are TRBV6-5 and TRBJ2-7, with D possibly matching TRBD1 (5 bases). Trimming removed 2 bases at V and 2 bases at J, with 7 bases between. The CDR3 spans 13 residues. From germline, CDR1 is MNHEY and CDR2 SVGAGI. CDR3 sequence (DNA): TGTGCCAGCAGTTACAGACAGACCTACGAGCAGTACTTC. Protein: CASSYRQTYEQYF.

The V call is TRBV5-1, the J call TRBJ2-2, with 10 bases lining up with TRBD1. The trim removed 4 bases at V and 7 bases at J, leaving 4 bases unmatched. The germline V gene encodes CDR1 SGHRS and CDR2 YFSETQ. The CDR3 sequence is 14 residues long. DNA for the CDR3: TGCGCCAGCAGCCGGGACAGGGGAAACGGGGAGCTGTTTTTT. Translating it yields CASSRDRGNGELFF.

The chain is built from TRBV5-6 and TRBJ1-1, with D possibly matching TRBD1 (5 bases). Germline-derived CDR1 and CDR2 are SGHDT and YYEEEE. The CDR3 length is 15 residues. V dropped 0 bases and J dropped 1 base, with 10 bases sitting between them. CDR3 bases: TGTGCCAGCAGCTTGGTACAGGAAAAGAACACTGAAGCTTTCTTT. It encodes CASSLVQEKNTEAFF.

The chain combines TRBV30 with TRBJ2-1; TRBD2 matches at 10 bases. The CDR3 covers 17 residues. Germline V gene data show CDR1 as GTSNPN and CDR2 as SVGIG (reference sequence). The V gene end was trimmed by 4 bases and the J gene end by 3 bases; junction bases not matched to a gene: 12. The CDR3 region is CAWTGVSGLAHYNEQFF. The CDR3 nucleotides are TGTGCCTGGACCGGGGTATCGGGACTAGCGCACTACAATGAGCAGTTCTTC.

The rearrangement uses TRBV25-1 and TRBJ1-4; possibly TRBD1 for D (5 bases). Per germline, CDR1 MGHDK and CDR2 SYGVNS. This CDR3 is built from 15 residues. Trimming cost V 5 bases and J 8 bases, with 18 bases left between them. The CDR3 spells CASSSPGRFKEKLFF. In DNA form, the CDR3 reads TGTGCCAGCAGTTCGCCAGGGCGGTTTAAGGAAAAACTGTTTTTT.

In its sample, this clone was seen a few times. The CDR3 reads CASKLTSTEAFF. CDR3 DNA sequence: TGTGCCAGTAAGTTAACTAGTACTGAAGCTTTCTTT. The chain is built from TRBV19 and TRBJ1-1; D is ambiguous. Germline CDR1 and CDR2: LNHDA and SQIVND (reference sequence). CDR3 length: 12 residues. Trimming stripped 7 bases from V and 5 bases from J, with 11 bases between.